Detailed here is one TCR beta chain. Its antigen is as yet unknown. These data are taken from a study of shared clonotypes between healthy human individuals. TCRdb's table, derived via immunoSEQ multiplex PCR, lists solely in-frame clones and lacks some. The sample has over a million clones, 75% seen once. This CDR3 has 13 amino acids. With 11 bases clipped from V and 8 bases from J, the junction kept 10 bases outside the gene matches. Germline V gene data show CDR1 as ENHRY and CDR2 as SYGVKD. Points from the study as a whole: Genetic and exposure-history diversity was limited by the small donor number.

The chain is built from TRBV10-3 and TRBJ2-1; 9 bases match TRBD2. Sequencing input: memory CD4+ T cells sorted from blood. Documented subset: CD45RA-negative fraction. This TCR came from a man aged 18 to 29 in good health. In DNA, the CDR3 is TGTGCCGTTAGTAGCGGGAGTTCGGATGAGCAGTTCTTC. As protein: CAVSSGSSDEQFF.